Listed below are T cell receptor beta chains from one sample, sequenced in a study of CD8 T cells in ankylosing spondylitis. TCRdb re-derived calls from the 5' RACE reads in MiXCR, one entry per CDR3 protein. The sample consists of 800,000 to 900,000 distinct CDR3 sequences, about an eighth of them appearing once. Sequencing was carried out using blood, either unsorted or a sorted T cell fraction (not recorded which). These receptors were collected from a male donor with ankylosing spondylitis. The CDR3 runs from the conserved cysteine through the conserved F or W. A D gene is named only where the DNA matches it firmly. Expanded clones are given a class, and other clones once, few, many or no size at all.

CSASLVLAQYF TGCAGTGCTAGCCTCGTGTTAGCGCAGTATTTT NA TRBJ2-3 TRBV20-1 NA
CASTEPPGTGISYEQYF TGTGCCAGCACCGAGCCCCCAGGGACAGGGATCTCCTACGAGCAGTACTTC NA TRBJ2-7 TRBV6-2/TRBV6-3 TRBD1
CASSSFSPLEGETQYF TGTGCCAGCAGCTCATTTTCGCCCCTGGAGGGGGAGACCCAGTACTTC NA TRBJ2-5 TRBV7-2 NA
CASSVVDLDTQYF TGTGCCAGCAGCGTAGTGGACTTAGATACGCAGTATTTT NA TRBJ2-3 TRBV9 NA
CSAGDGFEQFF TGCAGTGCCGGGGATGGGTTTGAGCAGTTCTTC NA TRBJ2-1 TRBV20-1 NA
CASKSDILTPLAKNIQYF TGTGCCAGCAAAAGTGACATCCTAACTCCCCTAGCCAAAAACATTCAGTACTTC few TRBJ2-4 TRBV28 NA
CAMGSVGASGNFYNEQFF TGTGCCATGGGCTCCGTGGGGGCTAGCGGAAATTTCTACAATGAGCAGTTCTTC NA TRBJ2-1 TRBV4-2 NA
CASSQDLRESGRDEQFF TGCGCCAGCAGCCAAGATTTGCGGGAGAGTGGTAGGGATGAGCAGTTCTTC NA TRBJ2-1 TRBV4-3 TRBD2
CASGSSTSFADTQYF TGTGCTAGTGGTTCGTCGACTAGCTTTGCGGATACGCAGTATTTT NA TRBJ2-3 TRBV12-5 TRBD2
CASSLGYSGANVLTF TGTGCCAGCAGCTTAGGATACTCTGGGGCCAACGTCCTGACTTTC NA TRBJ2-6 TRBV7-3 NA
CATLVGNPTYEQYF TGTGCCACCCTAGTGGGAAACCCCACGTACGAGCAGTACTTC few TRBJ2-7 TRBV28 NA
CASSEHPGQGGKLFF TGTGCCAGCAGTGAACATCCTGGACAGGGAGGAAAACTGTTTTTT NA TRBJ1-4 TRBV2 TRBD1
CASSEEGSSYNEQFF TGTGCCAGCAGTGAAGAGGGGAGCTCCTACAATGAGCAGTTCTTC NA TRBJ2-1 TRBV2 NA
CATGHFGGQINTEAFF TGTGCCACTGGCCACTTTGGGGGACAAATAAACACTGAAGCTTTCTTT few TRBJ1-1 TRBV10-3 NA
CARLLAGARLFMNTEAFF TGTGCCAGGCTACTGGCAGGCGCGAGACTTTTCATGAACACTGAAGCTTTCTTT NA TRBJ1-1 TRBV6-4 NA
CASRPPGGVTEAFF TGCGCCAGCAGGCCCCCGGGTGGTGTCACTGAAGCTTTCTTT few TRBJ1-1 TRBV5-1 NA
CSVWDRDVDYGYTF TGCAGCGTCTGGGACAGGGACGTTGACTATGGCTACACCTTC NA TRBJ1-2 TRBV29-1 TRBD1
CASSLGYGQGWRGYTF TGTGCCAGCAGCTTAGGCTATGGACAGGGTTGGCGTGGCTACACCTTC NA TRBJ1-2 TRBV7-8 TRBD1
CASRGEYNEQFF TGTGCCAGCAGGGGGGAGTACAATGAGCAGTTCTTC few TRBJ2-1 TRBV6-5 NA
CAGSTRASGIGKQFF TGTGCCGGCTCAACGCGGGCTAGCGGGATTGGAAAGCAGTTCTTC few TRBJ2-1 TRBV6-2/TRBV6-3 TRBD2
CASSLETGFSGYTF TGCGCCAGCAGCTTGGAAACAGGGTTTAGTGGCTACACCTTC NA TRBJ1-2 TRBV5-1 NA
CSVGGENYGHTF TGCAGTGTGGGAGGGGAAAACTATGGCCACACCTTC many TRBJ1-2 TRBV20-1 NA
CASSPGQPLNTEAFF TGTGCCAGCTCACCAGGACAGCCTCTGAACACTGAAGCTTTCTTT NA TRBJ1-1 TRBV18 NA
CASSFNRSPLHF TGTGCCAGCAGCTTCAATCGCTCACCCCTCCACTTT few TRBJ1-6 TRBV7-2 NA
CASSKGTGFATQPQHF TGTGCCAGCAGCAAAGGGACAGGGTTCGCCACTCAGCCCCAGCATTTT NA TRBJ1-5 TRBV21-1 NA
CASSPEWADGYTF TGTGCCAGCAGCCCCGAATGGGCGGATGGCTACACCTTC few TRBJ1-2 TRBV12-3/TRBV12-4 NA
CASSISRNQWGYTF TGTGCCAGTAGTATATCCAGGAACCAGTGGGGCTACACCTTC NA TRBJ1-2 TRBV19 NA
CASSLNPEGGYTF TGTGCCAGCAGTTTAAATCCTGAAGGTGGCTACACCTTC NA TRBJ1-2 TRBV12-3/TRBV12-4 NA
CGGGRADTGELFF TGCGGTGGGGGAAGGGCCGACACCGGGGAGCTGTTTTTT many TRBJ2-2 TRBV20-1 NA
CASLRDSPYEQYF TGTGCCAGTCTCCGGGACAGCCCCTACGAGCAGTACTTC few TRBJ2-7 TRBV12-3/TRBV12-4 TRBD1
CATGGRLDTQYF TGTGCCACCGGGGGGCGATTAGATACGCAGTATTTT many TRBJ2-3 TRBV12-3/TRBV12-4 NA
CASSLLQGSSPLHF TGTGCCAGCAGCTTACTACAGGGGAGCTCACCCCTCCACTTT few TRBJ1-6 TRBV7-9 TRBD1
CASSLGGVAYNEQFF TGTGCCAGCAGCTTAGGAGGGGTCGCCTACAATGAGCAGTTCTTC NA TRBJ2-1 TRBV7-2 NA
CASSPPVGRDTEAFF TGTGCCAGCTCACCCCCGGTAGGCAGGGACACTGAAGCTTTCTTT once TRBJ1-1 TRBV18 NA
CAWSVPGGGWGTQYF TGTGCCTGGAGTGTACCAGGAGGGGGGTGGGGGACCCAGTACTTC few TRBJ2-5 TRBV30 NA
CAISIGQGVSYEQYF TGTGCCATCAGTATTGGACAGGGCGTTTCCTACGAGCAGTACTTC NA TRBJ2-7 TRBV10-3 TRBD1
CASSLFSLDGYTF TGTGCCAGCAGTTTGTTCAGTTTGGATGGCTACACCTTC NA TRBJ1-2 TRBV28 NA
CASSQAALANTGELFF TGTGCCAGCAGCCAAGCAGCACTCGCGAACACCGGGGAGCTGTTTTTT many TRBJ2-2 TRBV3-1 NA
CSAVRGLLQETQYF TGCAGCGCCGTTAGGGGGCTTCTCCAAGAGACCCAGTACTTC few TRBJ2-5 TRBV29-1 TRBD1
CASSGGRAWDEQFF TGCGCCAGCAGTGGCGGGAGGGCCTGGGATGAGCAGTTCTTC NA TRBJ2-1 TRBV5-1 TRBD2
CASTRRLVSGANVLTF TGTGCCAGCACCCGCAGGCTAGTCTCTGGGGCCAACGTCCTGACTTTC NA TRBJ2-6 TRBV7-9 NA
CATSGGRGATDTQYF TGTGCCACCAGTGGTGGAAGGGGGGCCACAGATACGCAGTATTTT few TRBJ2-3 TRBV24-1 NA
CSADLRETTDTQYF TGCAGTGCTGATCTCCGGGAGACCACAGATACGCAGTATTTT NA TRBJ2-3 TRBV20-1 NA
CASSQGGQGVRTGELFF TGTGCCAGCAGCCAAGGGGGACAGGGGGTTCGGACCGGGGAGCTGTTTTTT few TRBJ2-2 TRBV4-2 TRBD1
CASSLEARMGYTF TGTGCCAGCAGCTTAGAGGCCCGAATGGGCTACACCTTC few TRBJ1-2 TRBV7-6 NA
CASSSRAGESNQPQHF TGTGCCAGCAGCTCAAGGGCGGGGGAAAGCAATCAGCCCCAGCATTTT NA TRBJ1-5 TRBV7-8 NA
CASSTGLAGGVNSYNEQFF TGCGCCAGCAGCACGGGACTAGCGGGGGGGGTCAACTCCTACAATGAGCAGTTCTTC few TRBJ2-1 TRBV5-1 TRBD2
CASSSDSPLRAFF TGTGCCAGCAGTTCAGACAGCCCTCTGCGAGCTTTCTTT NA TRBJ1-1 TRBV6-5 NA
CSARKDTTYEQYF TGCAGTGCTAGAAAGGACACTACCTACGAGCAGTACTTC few TRBJ2-7 TRBV20-1 NA
CASSQELAGVNEQFF TGTGCCAGCAGCCAAGAACTAGCGGGAGTTAATGAGCAGTTCTTC NA TRBJ2-1 TRBV4-2 TRBD2
CASGTGMEGETQYF TGCGCCAGCGGGACAGGGATGGAAGGGGAGACCCAGTACTTC NA TRBJ2-5 TRBV5-1 TRBD1
CSAPLYGGGSEQFF TGCAGTGCCCCCCTTTACGGGGGGGGGTCCGAGCAGTTCTTC few TRBJ2-1 TRBV20-1 TRBD2
CASSPGLAGNEQYF TGTGCCAGCAGCCCCGGACTAGCGGGTAACGAGCAGTACTTC NA TRBJ2-7 TRBV7-2 TRBD2
CSAREVYYEQYF TGCAGTGCTAGAGAAGTGTACTACGAGCAGTACTTC many TRBJ2-7 TRBV20-1 NA
CASSFGGGRGQYF TGCGCCAGCAGCTTCGGCGGCGGGCGGGGGCAGTACTTC many TRBJ2-7 TRBV5-1 NA
CASSYRRAGDSPLHF TGTGCCAGCAGTTACCGCAGGGCAGGTGATTCACCCCTCCACTTT few TRBJ1-6 TRBV6-5 NA
CAISVGVGGEQYF TGTGCCATCAGTGTCGGGGTCGGCGGCGAGCAGTACTTC few TRBJ2-7 TRBV10-3 NA
CASSYSPLVPDTQYF TGTGCCAGCAGTTACTCACCACTAGTCCCGGATACGCAGTATTTT few TRBJ2-3 TRBV6-5 NA
CASSIADSNQPQHF TGTGCCAGTAGTATTGCCGACAGCAATCAGCCCCAGCATTTT few TRBJ1-5 TRBV19 NA
CASSSRRGLDNEQFF TGTGCCAGCAGCTCCCGGAGGGGGCTCGACAATGAGCAGTTCTTC NA TRBJ2-1 TRBV7-2 NA